The entry below describes one T cell receptor (beta chain). The specificity of this receptor is unknown. No base qualities exist here, and no much larger clone lies one base off it. Each donor gave one peripheral blood draw, about 110 mL on average, collected into heparinised tubes. Using a panel that included CD45RO, CCR7, CD25, CD127, CD95 and CD27, naive, central memory, regulatory and stem cell-like memory CD4+ T cells were sorted on a BD FACSAria II. Purity was above 95% for every sorted population. PBMCs were isolated immediately by Lymphoprep density gradient centrifugation and stained directly without culture. To minimize batch effects, samples were stained and sorted in pairs, one healthy donor with one patient per experiment. All of the isolated RNA was reverse transcribed with the High Capacity cDNA Reverse Transcription Kit, so expressed TCRB transcripts were sequenced. Stem cell-like memory T cell samples underwent survey-depth immunoSEQ sequencing, averaging about 1 million total reads per sample. After sorted cells were lysed in RLT buffer, RNA was extracted with DNase-treated RNeasy Micro or Mini kits, with the choice depending on cell number. Each cell subset was processed on its own to prevent cross-contamination, while patient and healthy donor samples were processed together. The immunoSEQ multiplex PCR was used to amplify TCRB sequences from cDNA, generating 87-bp fragments that spanned the CDR3 region. Sequencing of the amplicons was performed on the Illumina HiSeq platform. The paper's processing steps were these. Synthetic template baselines were used to correct PCR bias computationally, reads within Hamming distance 2 were collapsed together, and singletons that could not be merged were discarded. Reads were aligned against IMGT to assign V, D and J genes, CDR3 length and insertions or deletions at six rearrangement sites. Clonotype counts were normalized to sorted cell number within each subset before computing true diversity and Gini coefficients with the tcR R package. Repertoire sharing was quantified using the overlap coefficient calculated on TCRB nucleotide sequences. Sourced from immuneACCESS, this table was stored by TCRdb with only in-frame sequences that have V and J called. A share of the clones is absent; for the studies checked, an unresolved V gene accounts for under half, and the remainder has no known explanation. D and trimming were read from the DNA, whereas the V and J calls and clone size are those reported in that table. The sample table records 90,000 to 110,000 clones; about 40% of these occur just once. About 0.07% of the sample is held by the ten biggest clonotypes.

This record comes from a study of beta chain features in type 1 diabetes (dated by TCRdb to the late 2010s). As for the study more broadly: Patients and healthy donors did not differ in mean age, gender distribution, total cell number or subset yield. A total of under 140,000,000 sorted cells were examined across all samples, and the number of cells per subset was strongly correlated with RNA yield. The study compared the TCRB repertoires of sorted circulating CD4+ T cell subsets in recently diagnosed type 1 diabetes patients with those in matched healthy donors. Regulatory and stem cell-like memory subsets were obtained from only 8 patients and roughly 8 healthy donors, while naive and central memory subsets were obtained from all 28 donors. Summary of the overall study and its limitations: At VDJ recombination sites, patients with type 1 diabetes made fewer insertions and deleted more nucleotides, a pattern implying thymic rearrangement abnormalities. Because the HLA sub-analyses included only small numbers of individuals, any influence of HLA type on TCRB rearrangement was left unresolved. A moderate but significant shortening of TCRB CDR3 length was observed in type 1 diabetes patients in all four CD4+ subsets. Naive, central memory and regulatory TCRB repertoires appeared to be more alike among patients than among healthy donors. Because cDNA was sequenced instead of genomic DNA, highly expressing activated cells could be over-represented, though the groups showed no difference in activation or CD3 levels. Shorter templates might have been favored by PCR, but patient and control samples were amplified and corrected together, so both groups would have been affected equally by any skew.

Reading the germline V gene (reference sequence) gives CDR1 SGHNT and CDR2 YYREEE. The junction carries 8 bases between V and J, which are trimmed by 0 bases and 1 base respectively. CDR3 length: 14 amino acids, cysteine to phenylalanine. Only the CDR3 portion is preserved as DNA: 42 bases, with reading frame beginning at the first base. This receptor chain uses TRBV5-4 and TRBJ2-7; a weak D assignment points to TRBD1 (5 bases agree). The clonotype comes from a woman between 18 and 29 years old in good health. What was sequenced was stem cell memory CD4+ T cells from blood. What this sample's cell subset or site label stands for: stem cell-like memory CD4+ T cells. The DNA is as follows: TGTGCCAGCAGCTTGGGACAGAGATCCTACGAGCAGTACTTC. It is translated as CASSLGQRSYEQYF.